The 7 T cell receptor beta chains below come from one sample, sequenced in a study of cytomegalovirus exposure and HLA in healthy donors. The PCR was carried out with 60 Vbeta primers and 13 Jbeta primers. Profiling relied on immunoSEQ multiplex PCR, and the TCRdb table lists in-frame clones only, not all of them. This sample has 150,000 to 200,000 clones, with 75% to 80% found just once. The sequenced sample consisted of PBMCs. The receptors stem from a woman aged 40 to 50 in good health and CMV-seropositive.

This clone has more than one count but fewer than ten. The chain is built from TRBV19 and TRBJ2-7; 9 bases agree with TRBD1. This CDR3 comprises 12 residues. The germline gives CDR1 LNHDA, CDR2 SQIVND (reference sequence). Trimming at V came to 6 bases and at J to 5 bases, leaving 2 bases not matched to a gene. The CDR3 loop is CASRTGGDEQYF. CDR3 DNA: TGTGCCAGTAGGACAGGGGGTGACGAGCAGTACTTC. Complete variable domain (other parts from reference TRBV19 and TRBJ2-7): DGGITQSPKYLFRKEGQNVTLSCEQNLNHDAMYWYRQDPGQGLRLIYYSQIVNDFQKGDIAEGYSVSREKKESFPLTVTSAQKNPTAFYLCASRTGGDEQYFGPGTRLTVT.

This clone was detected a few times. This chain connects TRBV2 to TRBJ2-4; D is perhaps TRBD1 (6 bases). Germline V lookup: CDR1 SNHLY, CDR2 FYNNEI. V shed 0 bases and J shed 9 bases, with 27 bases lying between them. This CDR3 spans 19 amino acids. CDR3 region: CASSEATQPITGRSFIQYF. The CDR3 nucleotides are TGTGCCAGCAGTGAAGCGACACAGCCAATAACAGGGCGGAGTTTCATTCAGTACTTC. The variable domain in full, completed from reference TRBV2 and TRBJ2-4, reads EPEVTQTPSHQVTQMGQEVILRCVPISNHLYFYWYRQILGQKVEFLVSFYNNEISEKSEIFDDQFSVERPDGSNFTLKIRSTKLEDSAMYFCASSEATQPITGRSFIQYFGAGTRLSVL.

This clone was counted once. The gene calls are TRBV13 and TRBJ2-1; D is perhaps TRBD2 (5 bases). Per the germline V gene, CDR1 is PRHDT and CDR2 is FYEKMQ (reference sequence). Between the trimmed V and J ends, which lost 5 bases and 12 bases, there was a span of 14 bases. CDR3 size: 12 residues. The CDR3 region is CASSLPGSGQFF. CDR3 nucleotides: TGTGCCAGCAGCCTCCCGGGGTCGGGGCAGTTCTTC.

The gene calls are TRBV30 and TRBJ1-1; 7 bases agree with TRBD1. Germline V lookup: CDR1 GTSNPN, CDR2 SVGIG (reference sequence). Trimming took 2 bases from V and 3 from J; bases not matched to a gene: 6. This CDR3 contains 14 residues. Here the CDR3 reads CAWSLRTGDTEAFF. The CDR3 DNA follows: TGTGCCTGGAGTCTTCGGACAGGAGACACTGAAGCTTTCTTT.

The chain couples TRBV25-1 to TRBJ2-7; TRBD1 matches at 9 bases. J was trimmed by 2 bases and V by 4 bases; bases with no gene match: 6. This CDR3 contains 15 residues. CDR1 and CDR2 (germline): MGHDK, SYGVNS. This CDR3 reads CASSGLGQGTYEQYF. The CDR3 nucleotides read TGTGCCAGCAGTGGGTTGGGACAGGGAACCTACGAGCAGTACTTC.

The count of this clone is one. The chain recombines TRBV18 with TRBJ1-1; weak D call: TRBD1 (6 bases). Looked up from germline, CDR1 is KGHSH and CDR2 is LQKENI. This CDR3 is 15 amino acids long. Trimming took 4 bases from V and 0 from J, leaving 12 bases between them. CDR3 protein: CASSQRTEMNTEAFF. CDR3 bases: TGTGCCAGCTCACAAAGGACAGAGATGAACACTGAAGCTTTCTTT.

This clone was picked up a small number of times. The DNA of the CDR3 is TGTGCCTGGAGTGTAAGACGGGGGGTCAGTGAGAACTATGGCTACACCTTC. Translation: CAWSVRRGVSENYGYTF. This chain links TRBV30 with TRBJ1-2; D is perhaps TRBD1 (5 bases). V lost 0 bases to trimming and J lost 2 bases, with 19 bases between them. CDR1 and CDR2 from the germline V gene are GTSNPN and SVGIG (reference sequence). The CDR3 length is 17 residues. Full variable domain (outside the CDR3, taken from reference TRBV30 and TRBJ1-2): SQTIHQWPATLVQPVGSPLSLECTVEGTSNPNLYWYRQAAGRGLQLLFYSVGIGQISSEVPQNLSASRPQDRQFILSSKKLLLSDSGFYLCAWSVRRGVSENYGYTFGSGTRLTVV.